This T cell receptor beta chain was captured by sequencing in a study of molecular identifiers for immune sequencing clone quantification. This clonotype was observed a few times. Researchers sorted naive CD8 T cells as cells that were CD8+CD4-CCR7+CD45RA+. Both previously described methods and listed TCR primers were employed to make bulk TCR libraries. Via MiXCR, TCRdb re-called the PCR reads, giving one row per CDR3 protein. The table records under 800,000 distinct CDR3 sequences, roughly 23% of them present only once. Trimming took off 4 bases at V and 6 bases at J, with 21 bases between the two ends. The V gene's germline CDR1 is SEHNR and CDR2 FQNEAQ (reference sequence). The CDR3 runs to 16 residues.

The specimen sequenced was naive CD8+ T cells from blood, with Jurkat cell RNA spiked in. Stated subset: FACS-sorted CD8+CD4-CCR7+CD45RA+ naive T cells. The chain recombines TRBV7-9 with TRBJ1-1; a possible D gene is TRBD1 (5 bases). The TCR sequence derives from a human donor in good health. Some libraries in this study had Jurkat cell RNA spiked in. The CDR3 region is CASSSGDRGPYAEAFF. CDR3 nucleotide sequence: TGTGCCAGCAGCTCCGGAGACCGGGGCCCTTACGCTGAAGCTTTCTTT.